These T cell receptor beta chains were read from a single sample in a study of blood T cell repertoires in COVID-19. TCRdb's copy holds only in-frame clones and misses some; the assay was immunoSEQ multiplex PCR. This sample yields about 130,000 clones, of which 70% to 85% are seen a single time; 9.2% belongs to the top ten. Material: PBMCs or T cells enriched from blood (not recorded which). Source of these receptors: a man aged 45-65 years who had recovered from COVID-19. CDR3s include the opening cysteine and the closing phenylalanine or tryptophan. The order of the fields is V gene, clone size, J gene, D gene, CDR3 DNA, CDR3 protein. A D gene is named only where the DNA matches it firmly. Clone size is given for some rows only: seen once, a few or many times, or a class if the clone is expanded.

V gene: TRBV7-6
clone size: -
J gene: TRBJ1-4
D gene: -
CDR3 DNA: TGTGCCGCCGGGGTTGATGAAAAACTGTTTTTT
CDR3 protein: CAAGVDEKLFF

V gene: TRBV18
clone size: -
J gene: TRBJ1-4
D gene: -
CDR3 DNA: TGTGCCAGCTGCCGGGGGTGGGCTAATGAAAAACTGTTTTTT
CDR3 protein: CASCRGWANEKLFF

V gene: TRBV4-2
clone size: -
J gene: TRBJ1-4
D gene: TRBD1
CDR3 DNA: TGTGCCAGCAGCCAAGGGGGGCCCGGGACAGGGCATTGGGAAAAACTGTTTTTT
CDR3 protein: CASSQGGPGTGHWEKLFF

V gene: TRBV18
clone size: -
J gene: TRBJ1-5
D gene: -
CDR3 DNA: TGTGCCAGCGGGAGGGAGTCGGGCAATCAGCCCCAGCATTTT
CDR3 protein: CASGRESGNQPQHF

V gene: TRBV5-1
clone size: once
J gene: TRBJ2-7
D gene: TRBD2
CDR3 DNA: TGCGCCAGCAGCTTGTCCGGGGGGGCGTACGAGCAGTACTTC
CDR3 protein: CASSLSGGAYEQYF

V gene: TRBV6-2/TRBV6-3
clone size: -
J gene: TRBJ2-2
D gene: TRBD2
CDR3 DNA: TGTGCCAGCAGTTACTCGACTAGCGGGGGCCCGAACACCGGGGAGCTGTTTTTT
CDR3 protein: CASSYSTSGGPNTGELFF

V gene: TRBV18
clone size: -
J gene: TRBJ1-3
D gene: -
CDR3 DNA: TGTGCCAGCTCACTTCGGGAATTCTCTGGAAACACCATATATTTT
CDR3 protein: CASSLREFSGNTIYF

V gene: TRBV21-1
clone size: -
J gene: TRBJ1-1
D gene: -
CDR3 DNA: TGTGCCAGCAGCAAAGCCAACACGAACACTGAAGCTTTCTTT
CDR3 protein: CASSKANTNTEAFF

V gene: TRBV27
clone size: -
J gene: TRBJ2-7
D gene: TRBD1
CDR3 DNA: TGTGCCAGCAGTTTAGGGACAGGGACGATGGTCGAGCAGTACTTC
CDR3 protein: CASSLGTGTMVEQYF

V gene: TRBV30
clone size: -
J gene: TRBJ2-4
D gene: -
CDR3 DNA: TGTGCCTGGAGCGGGGAAAGTGCATCCTTAGCCAAAAACATTCAGTACTTC
CDR3 protein: CAWSGESASLAKNIQYF

V gene: TRBV19
clone size: few
J gene: TRBJ1-2
D gene: TRBD1
CDR3 DNA: TGTGCCAGCCAGTATCCCCGGGACAGGGGGCACTATGGCTACACCTTC
CDR3 protein: CASQYPRDRGHYGYTF

V gene: TRBV7-7
clone size: once
J gene: TRBJ2-5
D gene: -
CDR3 DNA: TGTGCTAGCAGCTCCGGCGTGGGGAGGCGAGAGACCCAGTACTTC
CDR3 protein: CASSSGVGRRETQYF

V gene: TRBV7-2
clone size: -
J gene: TRBJ1-2
D gene: -
CDR3 DNA: TGTGCCAGCAGCTTAGCCGTCAGGGGAAATAACTATGGCTACACCTTC
CDR3 protein: CASSLAVRGNNYGYTF

V gene: TRBV27
clone size: -
J gene: TRBJ2-7
D gene: TRBD1
CDR3 DNA: TGTGCCAGCCGCAGGCAGGGGGCGGGAGAGCAGTACTTC
CDR3 protein: CASRRQGAGEQYF

V gene: TRBV28
clone size: -
J gene: TRBJ1-2
D gene: -
CDR3 DNA: TGTGCCAGCAGTCCGACCCTGGCTAGCTATGGCTACACCTTC
CDR3 protein: CASSPTLASYGYTF